This T cell receptor (beta chain) was recorded in a study of cytomegalovirus exposure and HLA in healthy donors. A word on this clone: No antigen is known for it.

In germline, CDR1 is SGHVS, CDR2 FQNEAQ. The V end was cut by 1 base, the J end by 6 bases, with 13 bases between. The CDR3 loop spans 15 amino acids. Findings of the study overall: Later genetic work tied a missense DCLRE1C variant to beta-chain V and J trimming. A few CMV-associated chains were confirmed in vitro to be specific for CMV antigens.

This PCR relied on a set of 60 Vbeta primers and 13 Jbeta primers. Clones were read by immunoSEQ multiplex PCR, and TCRdb kept only the in-frame ones, dropping some. Its table records tens of thousands of clones. This receptor was obtained from a human donor in good health. Specimen: PBMCs. The chain joins TRBV7-8 to TRBJ1-5; weak D call: TRBD1 (6 bases). CDR3 amino acids: CASSLGLQGRQPQHF. The CDR3 DNA sequence: TGTGCCAGCAGCTTAGGCTTACAGGGACGTCAGCCCCAGCATTTT.